This T cell receptor (beta chain) was sequenced for a study of technical replicates of blood from a handful of donors. TCRdb keeps only in-frame clones here, not all; method: immunoSEQ multiplex PCR. The table shows more than 90,000 clones, with roughly 95% occurring only once. Trimming stripped 2 bases from V and 0 bases from J, with 11 bases between. The CDR3 spans 15 residues. Germline V gene sequence: CDR1 SGHAT, CDR2 FQNNGV. The V and J genes are TRBV11-2 and TRBJ2-7; no firm D call. This receptor was identified in a human donor in good health. Sequencing input: T cells isolated from PBMCs. CDR3 amino acids: CASSLYPLSSYEQYF. As DNA, the CDR3 is TGTGCCAGCAGCTTATACCCCTTGAGCTCCTACGAGCAGTACTTC.